The clone carrying this T cell receptor (beta chain) was counted at least ten times. Its antigen is not known. The data are from a study of glioma-infiltrating T cells. Using RNA template, CDR3s of TCR alpha and beta were amplified with iRepertoire arm-PCR. For one-step reverse transcription and amplification, 100-400 ng of tissue mRNA or PBMC total RNA was used. TCRdb called the multiplex PCR reads again in MiXCR, with one record for every CDR3 protein. The table shows approximately 120,000 distinct CDR3 sequences, with less than 30% occurring only once. Whole-study findings and limits: Only very few CDR3 sequences appeared in both tissue and blood. Gliomas, especially low-grade, showed above-expected tissue-blood divergence; non-neoplastic patients showed below.

Trimming pared 2 bases from V and 0 bases from J, leaving 16 bases between. The CDR3 covers 17 residues. Germline CDR1 is MDHEN and CDR2 is SYDVKM. The V call is TRBV28, the J call TRBJ1-1; possibly TRBD1 for D (5 bases). Material for sequencing was glioma tissue, nonneoplastic brain tissue, or PBMCs (not recorded which). This sequence originates from a human donor with low-grade glioma or glioblastoma, undergoing nonglioma brain surgery, or in good health (not recorded which). CDR3 DNA sequence: TGTGCCAGCAGTTTAACCAGACAGAGAAAAATGAACACTGAAGCTTTCTTT. Translation gives CASSLTRQRKMNTEAFF. Full variable domain (rest looked up from reference TRBV28 and TRBJ1-1): DVKVTQSSRYLVKRTGEKVFLECVQDMDHENMFWYRQDPGLGLRLIYFSYDVKMKEKGDIPEGYSVSREKKERFSLILESASTNQTSMYLCASSLTRQRKMNTEAFFGQGTRLTVV.